This T cell receptor (beta chain) originates from a study of shared clonotypes between healthy human individuals. Study details: Per donor, CD8 memory used one plate, CD8 naive used two, CD4 memory used three and CD4 naive used three. The study, taken as a whole, reports: The study drew on few donors, limiting represented genetic and exposure-history diversity.

As regards this clone: No antigen is known for it.

Repertoires were generated with immunoSEQ multiplex PCR, while TCRdb's copy carries only in-frame clones and drops some. The data hold some 1.1 million clones, with approximately 80% observed a single time. The donors, healthy adults who were HIV-negative, had experienced no recent acute infections or vaccinations. Donors, without exception, were Caucasian adults residing in Nashville, Tennessee. The germline V gene has CDR1 SGHNT and CDR2 YYREEE (reference sequence). V dropped 4 bases and J dropped 0 bases, with 13 bases sitting between them. This CDR3 region has 15 residues. The sample comprised memory CD4+ T cells from PBMCs. Subset described: CD45RA-negative fraction. This receptor was obtained from a young man in good health. Some clones in this sample may be carry-over from other donors' samples. The V and J genes are TRBV5-4 and TRBJ1-1, with a tentative D call TRBD1 (5 bases). The CDR3 region has the DNA TGTGCCAGCAGCCCTGACCGGGGGTTGAACACTGAAGCTTTCTTT. This translates into CASSPDRGLNTEAFF.